Listed below are T cell receptor beta chains from one sample, sequenced in a study of shared T cell receptors in the human thymus. The assay was immunoSEQ multiplex PCR, and TCRdb's table has in-frame clones only and misses some. The top ten hold over 0.008% of the sample, which has roughly 660,000 clones, 70% to 90% seen once. Another study also made use of these data, one on human thymus T cells.

The sequenced material came from thymocytes. All receptors derive from a boy under two years old with a congenital heart defect. The CDR3 runs from the conserved cysteine through the conserved F or W. Each record gives: CDR3 length, V gene, D gene, clone size, J gene, CDR3 DNA, CDR3 protein. D genes are given only for firm matches. Size tells how often a clone was seen (once, few, many) or the class of an expanded clone, and some rows leave it out.

length: 17; V: TRBV27; D: TRBD1; size: .; J: TRBJ2-1; DNA: TGTGCCAACGGGACAGGGGAACCCGAGAGCTCCTACAATGAGCAGTTCTTC; CDR3: CANGTGEPESSYNEQFF
length: 15; V: TRBV4-3; D: TRBD1; size: .; J: TRBJ2-7; DNA: TGCGCCAGCAGCCAGGGACAGGGGGCGCAACGCGAGCAGTACTTC; CDR3: CASSQGQGAQREQYF
length: 18; V: TRBV15; D: TRBD2; size: once; J: TRBJ2-3; DNA: TGTGCCACCAGCAGATTTTCAAAGCGGGAGGGGAGCACAGATACGCAGTATTTT; CDR3: CATSRFSKREGSTDTQYF
length: 13; V: TRBV27; D: .; size: .; J: TRBJ2-1; DNA: TGTGCCAGCAGTACCCGGACAGATTACGAGCAGTTCTTC; CDR3: CASSTRTDYEQFF
length: 14; V: TRBV4-2; D: TRBD2; size: .; J: TRBJ2-3; DNA: TGTGCCAGCAGCAAGGAGGCGGGAGTAGATACGCAGTATTTT; CDR3: CASSKEAGVDTQYF
length: 13; V: TRBV23-1; D: .; size: .; J: TRBJ1-4; DNA: TGCGCCACGGGGGGTCCTGGTGGGGGAAAACTGTTTTTT; CDR3: CATGGPGGGKLFF
length: 14; V: TRBV9; D: .; size: .; J: TRBJ2-1; DNA: TGTGCCAGCAGCGTACTTGGAGCGGACAATGAGCAGTTCTTC; CDR3: CASSVLGADNEQFF
length: 14; V: TRBV29-1; D: TRBD2; size: once; J: TRBJ2-4; DNA: TGCAGCGTTGGAGGAACGCGGGAGAGGTACATTCAGTACTTC; CDR3: CSVGGTRERYIQYF
length: 16; V: TRBV6-6; D: TRBD2; size: .; J: TRBJ2-5; DNA: TGTGCCAGCAGCCTACGGACTAGCGGGCCACCCGAGACCCAGTACTTC; CDR3: CASSLRTSGPPETQYF
length: 15; V: TRBV5-4; D: .; size: .; J: TRBJ1-2; DNA: TGTGCCAGCAGCCCGGCGCCAGGCGTTAACTATGGCTACACCTTC; CDR3: CASSPAPGVNYGYTF
length: 14; V: TRBV4-2; D: .; size: .; J: TRBJ2-7; DNA: TGTGCCAGCTCCAAAGGGGTAGATGACTACGAGCAGTACTTC; CDR3: CASSKGVDDYEQYF
length: 16; V: TRBV19; D: .; size: .; J: TRBJ1-4; DNA: TGTGCCAGTAGTACGCTACAGGGTGGGACTAATGAAAAACTGTTTTTT; CDR3: CASSTLQGGTNEKLFF
length: 17; V: TRBV15; D: TRBD2; size: once; J: TRBJ2-5; DNA: TGTGCCACCAGCAGAGTGAGACTAGCGGGAGATTGGGAGACCCAGTACTTC; CDR3: CATSRVRLAGDWETQYF
length: 15; V: TRBV10-3; D: TRBD2; size: .; J: TRBJ2-7; DNA: TGTGCCATCAGAGCGGGAGGGCCCAGCTCCTACGAGCAGTACTTC; CDR3: CAIRAGGPSSYEQYF
length: 15; V: TRBV7-3; D: TRBD1; size: .; J: TRBJ2-1; DNA: TGTGCCAGCAGCGCGGACAGGGGGGATTACAATGAGCAGTTCTTC; CDR3: CASSADRGDYNEQFF
length: 16; V: TRBV27; D: TRBD2; size: .; J: TRBJ2-7; DNA: TGTGCCAGCAACCCGGGACTAGCGGGAGGATTCCACGGGCAGTACTTC; CDR3: CASNPGLAGGFHGQYF
length: 14; V: TRBV18; D: .; size: .; J: TRBJ1-1; DNA: TGTGCCAGCTCACCCCAGACAGCTAACACTGAAGCTTTCTTT; CDR3: CASSPQTANTEAFF
length: 17; V: TRBV4-1; D: TRBD2; size: .; J: TRBJ2-2; DNA: TGCGCCAGCAGCCAAGCATCTAGCGGGAGAGGAACCGGGGAGCTGTTTTTT; CDR3: CASSQASSGRGTGELFF
length: 14; V: TRBV13; D: TRBD2; size: .; J: TRBJ2-5; DNA: TGTGCCAACAGCCCAGGACTAGCGGGAGGGGCCCAGTACTTC; CDR3: CANSPGLAGGAQYF
length: 13; V: TRBV27; D: .; size: .; J: TRBJ2-7; DNA: TGTGCCAGCACCCCTTTAGGAGGGGACGAGCAGTACTTC; CDR3: CASTPLGGDEQYF
length: 13; V: TRBV29-1; D: .; size: .; J: TRBJ2-7; DNA: TGCAGCGTTGAAGGGCGGGGGCCGGGAGAGCAGTACTTC; CDR3: CSVEGRGPGEQYF
length: 15; V: TRBV11-2; D: .; size: .; J: TRBJ1-2; DNA: TGTGCCAGCAGCGAAAGCCCGAGGAGGGTTTATGGCTACACCTTC; CDR3: CASSESPRRVYGYTF
length: 17; V: TRBV27; D: TRBD2; size: .; J: TRBJ2-7; DNA: TGTGCCACCCCTAATCCGGGACTAGCGGGAGACTACTACGAGCAGTACTTC; CDR3: CATPNPGLAGDYYEQYF
length: 16; V: TRBV6-1; D: TRBD1; size: .; J: TRBJ2-3; DNA: TGTGCCAGCAGTGAGGGACAGGGGGCGTACACAGATACGCAGTATTTT; CDR3: CASSEGQGAYTDTQYF
length: 19; V: TRBV27; D: .; size: .; J: TRBJ1-2; DNA: TGTGCCAGCAGCCCGACGACTTTCAAGATCCGGGCTTCGGGGTATGGCTACACCTTC; CDR3: CASSPTTFKIRASGYGYTF
length: 17; V: TRBV14; D: .; size: .; J: TRBJ2-7; DNA: TGTGCCAGCAGCCACTCTCTCGGGGGGCCCACATCCTACGAGCAGTACTTC; CDR3: CASSHSLGGPTSYEQYF
length: 19; V: TRBV28; D: TRBD2; size: once; J: TRBJ2-5; DNA: TGTGCCAGCAGTTTCCTCGGGACTAGCGGGAGAGAGAATCAAGAGACCCAGTACTTC; CDR3: CASSFLGTSGRENQETQYF
length: 13; V: TRBV11-3; D: TRBD2; size: once; J: TRBJ2-7; DNA: TGTGCCAGCAGCTTTTTCGGGGGGGACGAGCAGTACTTC; CDR3: CASSFFGGDEQYF
length: 12; V: TRBV15; D: .; size: .; J: TRBJ2-7; DNA: TGTGCCACCAGCAAGGGTCCGGGGGAGCAGTACTTC; CDR3: CATSKGPGEQYF
length: 12; V: TRBV27; D: .; size: .; J: TRBJ2-5; DNA: TGTGCCAGCAGCCCCCCGGGGGAGACCCAGTACTTC; CDR3: CASSPPGETQYF
length: 16; V: TRBV14; D: TRBD1; size: .; J: TRBJ2-4; DNA: TGTGCCAGCAGCCCAGGGACAGGGCGAGCCAAAAACATTCAGTACTTC; CDR3: CASSPGTGRAKNIQYF
length: 15; V: TRBV4-1; D: TRBD2; size: .; J: TRBJ2-3; DNA: TGCGCCAGCAGCCCCCGGGGGGAGCAGGTAGATACGCAGTATTTT; CDR3: CASSPRGEQVDTQYF
length: 18; V: TRBV4-3; D: TRBD1; size: .; J: TRBJ1-4; DNA: TGCGCCAGCAGCCACTCCGGGACAGGGGGTTTGACTAATGAAAAACTGTTTTTT; CDR3: CASSHSGTGGLTNEKLFF
length: 14; V: TRBV11-2; D: .; size: once; J: TRBJ2-3; DNA: TGTGCCAGCCGACATCCGACCCAGCCGGATACGCAGTATTTT; CDR3: CASRHPTQPDTQYF
length: 17; V: TRBV7-2; D: .; size: .; J: TRBJ1-4; DNA: TGTGCCAGCAGCATATCCTACAGGGTGGCGGCTAATGAAAAACTGTTTTTT; CDR3: CASSISYRVAANEKLFF
length: 16; V: TRBV7-6; D: .; size: .; J: TRBJ2-2; DNA: TGTGCCAGCAGCGGCGACCAGAACAGGGAGACCGGGGAGCTGTTTTTT; CDR3: CASSGDQNRETGELFF
length: 17; V: TRBV7-8; D: TRBD1; size: .; J: TRBJ1-5; DNA: TGTGCCAGCAGCTTACCCTCCGACAGGGAGAGCAATCAGCCCCAGCATTTT; CDR3: CASSLPSDRESNQPQHF
length: 18; V: TRBV7-4; D: TRBD1; size: .; J: TRBJ2-7; DNA: TGTGCCAGCAGCTTAGCTGGCTACAGGGGGCTATGGTCCTACGAGCAGTACTTC; CDR3: CASSLAGYRGLWSYEQYF
length: 11; V: TRBV27; D: .; size: .; J: TRBJ2-1; DNA: TGTGCCAGCAGTTTCGTGAATGAGCAGTTCTTC; CDR3: CASSFVNEQFF
length: 17; V: TRBV4-1; D: TRBD2; size: .; J: TRBJ2-7; DNA: TGCGCCAGCAGCCAAGATCTTAAGGGACTAGCCCCCAAAGAGCAGTACTTC; CDR3: CASSQDLKGLAPKEQYF
length: 14; V: TRBV10-3; D: .; size: .; J: TRBJ1-5; DNA: TGTGCCATCAGTGGGAACAGATCCAATCAGCCCCAGCATTTT; CDR3: CAISGNRSNQPQHF
length: 15; V: TRBV27; D: TRBD1; size: .; J: TRBJ2-7; DNA: TGTGCCAGCAGTCCGCAAGACAGGGGGATCTACGAGCAGTACTTC; CDR3: CASSPQDRGIYEQYF
length: 17; V: TRBV4-1; D: TRBD2; size: .; J: TRBJ2-3; DNA: TGCGCCAGCAGCCAAGATAAACGGGGGAGGGCTACAGATACGCAGTATTTT; CDR3: CASSQDKRGRATDTQYF
length: 11; V: TRBV20-1; D: TRBD2; size: .; J: TRBJ2-7; DNA: TGCAGTGCTAGAGTAGCGGGAGAGCCTAACTTC; CDR3: CSARVAGEPNF
length: 17; V: TRBV7-9; D: TRBD2; size: .; J: TRBJ2-2; DNA: TGTGCCAGCAGCTTATCGGTCAGAGCGGGAAACACCGGGGAGCTGTTTTTT; CDR3: CASSLSVRAGNTGELFF
length: 15; V: TRBV5-1; D: TRBD1; size: .; J: TRBJ2-7; DNA: TGCGCCAGCAGCGCTCCGGGACAGGGGGCCTACGAGCAGTACTTC; CDR3: CASSAPGQGAYEQYF
length: 14; V: TRBV14; D: .; size: .; J: TRBJ1-4; DNA: TGTGCCAGCAGCCAAGTCGGGGATAATGAAAAACTGTTTTTT; CDR3: CASSQVGDNEKLFF
length: 15; V: TRBV5-5; D: TRBD2; size: .; J: TRBJ2-3; DNA: TGTGCCAGCAGCACTAGCGGGCCAAGCACAGATACGCAGTATTTT; CDR3: CASSTSGPSTDTQYF
length: 14; V: TRBV28; D: .; size: .; J: TRBJ1-4; DNA: TGTGCCAGCAAGGCCAGGGTAAAAGGTGAAAAACTGTTTTTT; CDR3: CASKARVKGEKLFF
length: 13; V: TRBV6-5; D: .; size: .; J: TRBJ2-1; DNA: TGTGCCAGCAGTTCCCTCTCGAGCGCCTCTACGTTCTTC; CDR3: CASSSLSSASTFF
length: 15; V: TRBV6-4; D: .; size: .; J: TRBJ2-7; DNA: TGTGCCAGCAGTAGGGGAGGGGGTCCGCAGAACGAGCAGTACTTC; CDR3: CASSRGGGPQNEQYF
length: 15; V: TRBV19; D: .; size: .; J: TRBJ1-3; DNA: TGTGCCAGTAGTATAGTAGGGGAAATTGGAAACACCATATATTTT; CDR3: CASSIVGEIGNTIYF
length: 15; V: TRBV4-2; D: .; size: .; J: TRBJ1-2; DNA: TGTGCCAGCAGCCAAGTCCCCAGGGCCCTCTATGGCTACACCTTC; CDR3: CASSQVPRALYGYTF